The rows below give T cell receptor beta chains drawn from one sample of a study of early T cells in non-severe SARS-CoV-2 infection. TCRdb re-called the 5' RACE reads with MiXCR, one entry per CDR3 protein. The sample yields tens of thousands of distinct CDR3 sequences, roughly 17% seen once. Source: whole blood, taken at baseline. The receptors come from an adult who was a healthcare worker with PCR-confirmed SARS-CoV-2 infection or an uninfected control (not recorded which). CDR3s include the opening cysteine and the closing phenylalanine or tryptophan. The order of the fields is CDR3 protein, CDR3 DNA, V gene, CDR3 length, J gene, clone size, D gene. D genes are given only for firm matches. Rows give clone size only sometimes, using once, few, many, or a class for an expanded clone.

CDR3: CASRLALQYEQFF; DNA: TGTGCCAGCCGGCTAGCCCTACAGTATGAGCAGTTCTTC; V: TRBV28; length: 13; J: TRBJ2-1; size: .; D: .
CDR3: CASSEGGAAHGPQHF; DNA: TGTGCCAGCAGTGAAGGGGGGGCAGCCCATGGGCCCCAGCATTTT; V: TRBV6-1; length: 15; J: TRBJ1-5; size: .; D: .
CDR3: CSARDKTEQYF; DNA: TGCAGTGCTAGAGATAAGACCGAGCAGTACTTC; V: TRBV20-1; length: 11; J: TRBJ2-7; size: few; D: .
CDR3: CASSFPTDNYGYTF; DNA: TGTGCCAGCAGCTTCCCGACTGATAACTATGGCTACACCTTC; V: TRBV7-2; length: 14; J: TRBJ1-2; size: .; D: .
CDR3: CASSSGNSGIGETQYF; DNA: TGTGCCAGCAGCTCCGGAAATAGCGGGATAGGAGAGACCCAGTACTTC; V: TRBV7-3; length: 16; J: TRBJ2-5; size: few; D: TRBD2
CDR3: CASRDATAEQYF; DNA: TGTGCCAGCAGAGATGCGACAGCTGAGCAGTACTTC; V: TRBV12-3/TRBV12-4; length: 12; J: TRBJ2-7; size: many; D: .
CDR3: CSVDGVDRGPVRADTQYF; DNA: TGCAGCGTCGACGGGGTAGACAGGGGGCCAGTTCGAGCAGATACGCAGTATTTT; V: TRBV29-1; length: 18; J: TRBJ2-3; size: .; D: TRBD1
CDR3: CASSLGTDEQYF; DNA: TGTGCCAGCAGCTTAGGGACGGACGAGCAGTACTTC; V: TRBV7-9; length: 12; J: TRBJ2-7; size: many; D: .
CDR3: CASSYSPRSDEQFF; DNA: TGTGCCAGCAGTTACTCGCCCAGGTCCGATGAGCAGTTCTTC; V: TRBV6-5; length: 14; J: TRBJ2-1; size: .; D: .
CDR3: CASSLVRGGEKLFF; DNA: TGTGCCAGCAGCTTAGTCAGGGGCGGTGAAAAACTGTTTTTT; V: TRBV7-9; length: 14; J: TRBJ1-4; size: few; D: .
CDR3: CASSPRTGPREQYF; DNA: TGCGCCAGCAGCCCCCGAACAGGGCCGCGGGAGCAGTACTTC; V: TRBV5-1; length: 14; J: TRBJ2-7; size: .; D: .